The present TCR beta chain was sequenced within a study of radiotherapy plus CTLA-4 blockade in lung cancer. This CDR3 spans 13 amino acids. The V and J ends lost 4 bases and 3 bases, in that order; junction bases with no gene match: 4. The germline V gene has CDR1 SGHRS and CDR2 YFSETQ. Produced via immunoSEQ multiplex PCR; TCRdb's table is partial and in-frame only. This repertoire shows approximately 70,000 clones, around 76% found once; its top ten account for roughly 15%. The material sequenced was peripheral blood, taken from a patient treated with radiotherapy plus ipilimumab. This clonotype originated in a human donor with non-small cell lung cancer whose response to radiotherapy plus ipilimumab could not be evaluated. Some clones in this sample may be carry-over from other donors' samples. This chain links TRBV5-1 with TRBJ2-7; 7 bases map to TRBD1. In nucleotides, the CDR3 is TGCGCCAGCAGCGTTGGGACAGTCTACGAGCAGTACTTC. Translated, it gives CASSVGTVYEQYF.